The 5 T cell receptor beta chains reported below all come from one sample, sequenced in a study of cytomegalovirus exposure and HLA in healthy donors (dated by TCRdb to between 2016 and 2019). Library creation used the immunoSEQ multiplex PCR assay. A mixture of 60 forward primers for TCR Vbeta segments and 13 reverse primers for TCR Jbeta segments was used in the multiplex PCR. This immuneACCESS table, as held by TCRdb, lists in-frame sequences with V and J called but not all clones. Of the missing ones, under half trace to an unresolved V gene in checked studies; the others have no known cause. Across this sample there are around 210,000 clones, with around 80% seen only once. The biggest ten clones account for 1.5% to 2% of the sample. Sequencing input: PBMCs. These receptors all come from a man in his fifties or sixties in good health and CMV-seronegative.

This sequence joins TRBV19 and TRBJ2-1; 9 bases are shared with TRBD1. The CDR3 has 15 residues. Germline CDR1 and CDR2: LNHDA and SQIVND (reference sequence). The trim removed 6 bases at V and 4 bases at J, leaving 7 bases unmatched. The CDR3 sequence: CASSQGQGPYNEQFF. CDR3 DNA: TGTGCCAGTAGCCAGGGACAGGGTCCATACAATGAGCAGTTCTTC. Combining the CDR3 with reference TRBV19 and TRBJ2-1 gives the whole variable domain DGGITQSPKYLFRKEGQNVTLSCEQNLNHDAMYWYRQDPGQGLRLIYYSQIVNDFQKGDIAEGYSVSREKKESFPLTVTSAQKNPTAFYLCASSQGQGPYNEQFFGPGTRLTVL.

This clone came up once. The V and J genes are TRBV5-1 and TRBJ1-5; D remains unclear. The V gene lost 0 bases and the J gene lost 2 bases, with 21 bases spanning the gap. The CDR3 has 19 residues. Per germline, CDR1 SGHRS and CDR2 YFSETQ. The CDR3 bases are TGCGCCAGCAGCTTGGCCCCATCAGGATTTCCCGGGGGCAATCAGCCCCAGCATTTT. Translated: CASSLAPSGFPGGNQPQHF.

The chain is built from TRBV19 and TRBJ2-7; TRBD1 is a possible D gene (6 bases). V shed 5 bases and J shed 6 bases, with 14 bases lying between them. The CDR3 has 13 amino acids. Germline-derived CDR1 and CDR2 are LNHDA and SQIVND (reference sequence). DNA for the CDR3: TGTGCCAGTAGTGACCGACAGGTAACCGAGCAGTACTTC. Translation gives CASSDRQVTEQYF.

The chain has TRBV19 and TRBJ1-5; possible D gene TRBD1, 6 bases. The CDR3 extends over 16 amino acids. Trimming cost V 5 bases and J 4 bases, with 18 bases left between them. CDR1 is LNHDA and CDR2 is SQIVND in the germline V gene (reference sequence). The CDR3 spells CASSGDHRVTNQPQHF. The CDR3 DNA reads TGTGCCAGTAGTGGGGACCACAGGGTTACGAATCAGCCCCAGCATTTT.

V is TRBV10-3 and J is TRBJ2-5; TRBD1 is a possible D gene (6 bases). The CDR3 has 16 residues. CDR1 is ENHRY and CDR2 is SYGVKD in the germline V gene. V dropped 4 bases and J dropped 14 bases, with 29 bases sitting between them. The CDR3 nucleotides are TGTGCCATCAGTGCACTTCAGGACAGCAGTTCCTACGAGCAATACTTC. It codes for CAISALQDSSSYEQYF.